This is a list of T cell receptor beta chains from one sample in a study of Ad26.COV2.S vaccination and SARS-CoV-2 variants. Assay: immunoSEQ multiplex PCR; the TCRdb copy retains only in-frame clones and omits some. The sample comprises roughly 500,000 clones, roughly 87% of which are singletons, and 2.5% to 3% rests with the top ten. The sequences come from peripheral blood, collected in a trial of Ad26.COV2.S vaccine versus placebo. All receptors come from a person aged 18 to 59 who received the Ad26.COV2.S COVID-19 vaccine or a placebo. CDR3s include the opening cysteine and the closing phenylalanine or tryptophan. D genes are given only for firm matches. Size is stated for part of the rows, as once, few or many counts, or as a class when the clone is expanded.

j_gene: TRBJ1-1; abundance: -; d_gene: TRBD1; v_gene: TRBV13; CDR3aa: CASSRTGATEAFF; CDR3nt: TGTGCCAGCAGCCGGACAGGGGCGACTGAAGCTTTCTTT
j_gene: TRBJ2-5; abundance: -; d_gene: -; v_gene: TRBV28; CDR3aa: CASSLGGGSYQETQYF; CDR3nt: TGTGCCAGCAGTTTGGGGGGGGGCTCGTACCAAGAGACCCAGTACTTC
j_gene: TRBJ1-5; abundance: -; d_gene: TRBD1; v_gene: TRBV7-8; CDR3aa: CASSIGQGAGQPQHF; CDR3nt: TGTGCCAGCAGCATAGGACAGGGGGCGGGTCAGCCCCAGCATTTT
j_gene: TRBJ1-5; abundance: -; d_gene: -; v_gene: TRBV6-5; CDR3aa: CASSSGTSLQPQHF; CDR3nt: TGTGCCAGCAGCAGCGGGACGTCGCTTCAGCCCCAGCATTTT
j_gene: TRBJ2-3; abundance: -; d_gene: TRBD2; v_gene: TRBV19; CDR3aa: CASSSAGGRGTDTQYF; CDR3nt: TGTGCCAGTAGTAGCGCCGGCGGGAGAGGGACAGATACGCAGTATTTT
j_gene: TRBJ1-1; abundance: -; d_gene: TRBD1; v_gene: TRBV5-1; CDR3aa: CASSRGTGNTEAFF; CDR3nt: TGCGCCAGCAGCAGGGGGACAGGGAACACTGAAGCTTTCTTT
j_gene: TRBJ2-7; abundance: -; d_gene: TRBD2; v_gene: TRBV5-1; CDR3aa: CASSLPGLHYEQYF; CDR3nt: TGCGCCAGCAGCTTGCCGGGACTACATTACGAGCAGTACTTC
j_gene: TRBJ2-3; abundance: -; d_gene: -; v_gene: TRBV7-2; CDR3aa: CASSLDRSTDTQYF; CDR3nt: TGTGCCAGCAGCTTAGATCGTAGCACAGATACGCAGTATTTT
j_gene: TRBJ2-2; abundance: -; d_gene: TRBD2; v_gene: TRBV7-2; CDR3aa: CASSPGLAGVTGELFF; CDR3nt: TGTGCCAGCAGCCCGGGACTAGCGGGAGTAACCGGGGAGCTGTTTTTT
j_gene: TRBJ2-3; abundance: -; d_gene: -; v_gene: TRBV5-4; CDR3aa: CASSYPGLLSTDTQYF; CDR3nt: TGTGCCAGCAGCTACCCGGGACTGCTTAGCACAGATACGCAGTATTTT
j_gene: TRBJ1-4; abundance: -; d_gene: -; v_gene: TRBV28; CDR3aa: CASRKGRIPPQLDEKLFF; CDR3nt: TGTGCCAGCAGAAAAGGACGGATTCCCCCTCAACTGGATGAAAAACTGTTTTTT
j_gene: TRBJ1-2; abundance: -; d_gene: TRBD1; v_gene: TRBV29-1; CDR3aa: CSVRQGAIGYTF; CDR3nt: TGCAGCGTGAGACAGGGTGCGATCGGCTACACCTTC
j_gene: TRBJ2-5; abundance: -; d_gene: -; v_gene: TRBV5-1; CDR3aa: CASSFGVQETQYF; CDR3nt: TGCGCCAGCAGCTTCGGGGTCCAAGAGACCCAGTACTTC
j_gene: TRBJ2-5; abundance: -; d_gene: TRBD2; v_gene: TRBV24-1; CDR3aa: CATSDRRGEETQYF; CDR3nt: TGTGCCACCAGTGATAGGCGGGGGGAAGAGACCCAGTACTTC
j_gene: TRBJ1-2; abundance: -; d_gene: -; v_gene: TRBV7-2; CDR3aa: CASSLLHLQGNVGGYTF; CDR3nt: TGTGCCAGCAGCTTACTTCACTTACAGGGCAACGTGGGGGGCTACACCTTC
j_gene: TRBJ2-1; abundance: -; d_gene: -; v_gene: TRBV6-2/TRBV6-3; CDR3aa: CASSYPSAGKYNEQFF; CDR3nt: TGTGCCAGCAGTTACCCCTCGGCGGGGAAATACAATGAGCAGTTCTTC
j_gene: TRBJ2-7; abundance: -; d_gene: TRBD2; v_gene: TRBV2; CDR3aa: CASSPGWSGGGEQYF; CDR3nt: TGTGCCAGCAGCCCGGGGTGGAGCGGGGGTGGCGAGCAGTACTTC
j_gene: TRBJ1-1; abundance: -; d_gene: TRBD1; v_gene: TRBV19; CDR3aa: CASSLRGRNTEAFF; CDR3nt: TGTGCCAGTAGCCTCAGGGGGCGGAACACTGAAGCTTTCTTT
j_gene: TRBJ2-2; abundance: -; d_gene: -; v_gene: TRBV4-3; CDR3aa: CASSQEYRTGELFF; CDR3nt: TGCGCCAGCAGCCAAGAATATCGCACCGGGGAGCTGTTTTTT
j_gene: TRBJ1-2; abundance: -; d_gene: TRBD1; v_gene: TRBV18; CDR3aa: CASSPLSGQGAAF; CDR3nt: TGTGCCAGCTCACCACTTTCGGGGCAGGGGGCCGCCTTC
j_gene: TRBJ1-6; abundance: -; d_gene: -; v_gene: TRBV12-3/TRBV12-4; CDR3aa: CASSFLDSPLHF; CDR3nt: TGTGCCAGCAGTTTTTTAGATTCACCCCTCCACTTT
j_gene: TRBJ1-6; abundance: -; d_gene: -; v_gene: TRBV5-1; CDR3aa: CASTFGGESSYNSPLHF; CDR3nt: TGCGCCAGCACCTTTGGCGGGGAGAGCTCCTATAATTCACCCCTCCACTTT
j_gene: TRBJ1-1; abundance: -; d_gene: -; v_gene: TRBV25-1; CDR3aa: CASSELGRGTEAFF; CDR3nt: TGTGCCAGCAGTGAACTAGGGAGGGGCACTGAAGCTTTCTTT
j_gene: TRBJ2-1; abundance: -; d_gene: -; v_gene: TRBV9; CDR3aa: CASSEKVPGSYNEQFF; CDR3nt: TGTGCCAGCAGCGAAAAGGTCCCTGGGAGTTACAATGAGCAGTTCTTC
j_gene: TRBJ2-3; abundance: -; d_gene: TRBD2; v_gene: TRBV5-1; CDR3aa: CASSLGTSGGASTDTQYF; CDR3nt: TGCGCCAGCAGCTTGGGAACTAGCGGGGGTGCTAGCACAGATACGCAGTATTTT
j_gene: TRBJ2-4; abundance: once; d_gene: TRBD2; v_gene: TRBV2; CDR3aa: CASIQRGGGNIQYF; CDR3nt: TGTGCCAGCATACAGCGGGGAGGAGGAAACATTCAGTACTTC
j_gene: TRBJ1-5; abundance: -; d_gene: -; v_gene: TRBV9; CDR3aa: CASSPPPSNQPQHF; CDR3nt: TGTGCCAGCAGCCCTCCCCCTAGCAATCAGCCCCAGCATTTT
j_gene: TRBJ2-5; abundance: -; d_gene: -; v_gene: TRBV7-2; CDR3aa: CASSPLRETQYF; CDR3nt: TGTGCCAGCAGCCCCTTAAGAGAGACCCAGTACTTC
j_gene: TRBJ2-5; abundance: -; d_gene: -; v_gene: TRBV11-1; CDR3aa: CASSRRSLEETQYF; CDR3nt: TGTGCCAGCAGCAGGAGGTCCTTGGAAGAGACCCAGTACTTC
j_gene: TRBJ1-1; abundance: -; d_gene: -; v_gene: TRBV18; CDR3aa: CASSPPAGHTEAFF; CDR3nt: TGTGCCAGCTCACCACCAGCCGGGCACACTGAAGCTTTCTTT
j_gene: TRBJ1-4; abundance: -; d_gene: TRBD1; v_gene: TRBV5-5; CDR3aa: CASSLRQGGEKLFF; CDR3nt: TGTGCCAGCAGCTTACGACAGGGCGGTGAAAAACTGTTTTTT
j_gene: TRBJ1-5; abundance: -; d_gene: TRBD1; v_gene: TRBV28; CDR3aa: CASSSYRGLQPQHF; CDR3nt: TGTGCCAGCAGTTCCTACAGGGGGCTACAGCCCCAGCATTTT
j_gene: TRBJ2-1; abundance: -; d_gene: -; v_gene: TRBV7-2; CDR3aa: CASSLWTSSYNEQFF; CDR3nt: TGTGCCAGCAGCTTATGGACGAGCTCCTACAATGAGCAGTTCTTC
j_gene: TRBJ2-7; abundance: -; d_gene: -; v_gene: TRBV5-1; CDR3aa: CASSLGAATSYEQYF; CDR3nt: TGCGCCAGCAGCTTAGGCGCGGCAACTTCCTACGAGCAGTACTTC
j_gene: TRBJ2-1; abundance: -; d_gene: -; v_gene: TRBV15; CDR3aa: CATSRPPGLPAHEQFF; CDR3nt: TGTGCCACCAGCAGACCCCCGGGACTCCCGGCCCATGAGCAGTTCTTC
j_gene: TRBJ2-1; abundance: -; d_gene: TRBD2; v_gene: TRBV15; CDR3aa: CATSRDLRLANEQFF; CDR3nt: TGTGCCACCAGCAGAGATTTAAGACTAGCCAATGAGCAGTTCTTC
j_gene: TRBJ2-3; abundance: -; d_gene: -; v_gene: TRBV7-3; CDR3aa: CASSLAPADTDTQYF; CDR3nt: TGTGCCAGCAGCTTAGCCCCTGCTGACACAGATACGCAGTATTTT
j_gene: TRBJ2-7; abundance: few; d_gene: -; v_gene: TRBV9; CDR3aa: CASSVGTAGYEQYF; CDR3nt: TGTGCCAGCAGCGTAGGGACAGCAGGCTACGAGCAGTACTTC
j_gene: TRBJ1-2; abundance: -; d_gene: -; v_gene: TRBV24-1; CDR3aa: CATSDSLRDNYGYTF; CDR3nt: TGTGCCACCAGTGACTCTCTACGGGACAACTATGGCTACACCTTC
j_gene: TRBJ1-1; abundance: -; d_gene: -; v_gene: TRBV27; CDR3aa: CASSLSGVTEAFF; CDR3nt: TGTGCCAGCAGTTTAAGTGGGGTCACTGAAGCTTTCTTT
j_gene: TRBJ2-5; abundance: once; d_gene: -; v_gene: TRBV7-2; CDR3aa: CASSFSVGAGETQYF; CDR3nt: TGTGCCAGCAGCTTCTCCGTCGGGGCGGGCGAGACCCAGTACTTC
j_gene: TRBJ2-4; abundance: -; d_gene: -; v_gene: TRBV7-8; CDR3aa: CASSLVPEGENIQYF; CDR3nt: TGTGCCAGCAGCTTAGTACCGGAAGGTGAAAACATTCAGTACTTC